Presented here are 22 T cell receptor beta chains from one specimen sequenced in a study of tumor-infiltrating lymphocytes in oesophageal squamous cell carcinoma. TCRdb re-analysed the PCR reads in MiXCR, keeping a single row per CDR3 protein. The sample yields 9,000 to 13,000 distinct CDR3 sequences, approximately 59% seen once. The sequenced sample was esophageal tumor tissue. Source of these receptors: a male donor with esophageal squamous cell carcinoma.

This clonotype was detected a few times. This chain uses TRBV6-6 with TRBJ1-1, with TRBD1 identical over 9 bases. The CDR3 sequence is 15 residues long. CDR1 and CDR2 (germline): MNHNY, SVGAGI (reference sequence). Germline trimming cut 7 bases from V and 2 bases from J; bases unmatched to any gene: 8. The CDR3 DNA follows: TGTGCCAGCACCAAGAGGACAGGGGTCAACACTGAAGCTTTCTTT. This encodes CASTKRTGVNTEAFF.

This clonotype was observed at least ten times. This sequence joins TRBV5-1 and TRBJ2-7, with D tentatively TRBD1 (5 bases). The length of the CDR3 is 12 residues. Germline V gene lookup returns CDR1 SGHRS and CDR2 YFSETQ. The V end was cut by 0 bases, the J end by 6 bases, with 7 bases between. As DNA, the CDR3 is TGCGCCAGCAGCTTGGGCCAGGGCGAGCAGTACTTC. Encoded protein: CASSLGQGEQYF.

This sequence joins TRBV6-2 or TRBV6-3 and TRBJ2-1, with D perhaps TRBD2 (6 bases). The germline V gene encodes CDR1 MNHEY and CDR2 SVGEGT. V was cut by 7 bases and J by 6 bases, with 19 bases left in between. CDR3 length equals 15 residues. CDR3 sequence reads: CASKMAWEAGNEQFF. CDR3 nucleotides: TGTGCCAGCAAAATGGCGTGGGAGGCTGGCAATGAGCAGTTCTTC.

This clonotype was seen a few times. The gene calls are TRBV27 and TRBJ2-1, with 7 bases matching TRBD1. TRBJ2-7 matches the DNA end more closely, so the J call is doubtful. CDR3 length: 13 amino acids. Per germline, CDR1 MNHEY and CDR2 SMNVEV (reference sequence). The CDR3 is CARTLGQAYEQYF. The CDR3 DNA is TGTGCCAGAACCCTTGGACAGGCCTACGAGCAGTACTTC.

The chain is built from TRBV7-2 and TRBJ2-1, with 9 bases aligning to TRBD1. CDR3 length: 18 amino acids. Germline CDR1 is SGHTA and CDR2 is FQGNSA. J lost 4 bases, V lost 5 bases, and 15 bases had no gene match. The CDR3 DNA reads as TGTGCCAGCAGCCCCGTCCCGGGACAGGGTTGGGCATACAATGAGCAGTTCTTC. Residues: CASSPVPGQGWAYNEQFF.

The chain has TRBV7-6 and TRBJ1-1, with D uncertain. Trimming removed 7 bases from V and 0 bases from J, with 12 bases in between. The CDR3 totals 14 residues. Germline V lookup: CDR1 SGHVS, CDR2 FNYEAQ. In DNA form, the CDR3 reads TGTGCCAGCAAAAAGGAAGGATTGAACACTGAAGCTTTCTTT. Residues: CASKKEGLNTEAFF.

The chain has TRBV6-1 and TRBJ2-7; 7 bases map to TRBD1. The ends lost 5 bases at V and 7 bases at J; junction bases unmatched: 8. Germline values: CDR1 MNHNS, CDR2 SASEGT. The CDR3 contains 13 residues. The CDR3 bases are TGTGCCAGCAGTCTCCGAGACAGGGAGGAGCAGTACTTC. Its translation: CASSLRDREEQYF.

The V call is TRBV7-3, the J call TRBJ2-7; weak D call: TRBD1 (6 bases). CDR3 length: 14 residues. Germline V CDR1 and CDR2: SGHTA, FQGTGA. V was cut by 5 bases and J by 7 bases, with 18 bases left in between. The CDR3 sequence: CASSPLGGNNEQYF. In DNA form, the CDR3 reads TGTGCCAGCAGCCCCCTAGGGGGAAACAATGAGCAGTACTTC.

The chain recombines TRBV7-3 with TRBJ2-4, with TRBD1 matching 9 bases. This CDR3 has 15 residues. V was pared by 5 bases and J by 4 bases, with 6 bases of the junction left unmatched. The V gene's germline CDR1 is SGHTA and CDR2 FQGTGA. The CDR3 DNA is TGTGCCAGCAGCAAGGGACAGGGAGGAAAAAACATTCAGTACTTC. Its translation is CASSKGQGGKNIQYF.

The J gene is TRBJ1-6, the V gene TRBV5-3; D is undetermined. TRBV5-3 is an ORF, and what it does is uncertain. This CDR3 is built from 11 residues. V shed 4 bases and J shed 13 bases, with 9 bases lying between them. The CDR3 sequence: CARSRSFPLHF. The CDR3 DNA follows: TGTGCCAGAAGCCGCTCTTTTCCCCTCCACTTT.

This clonotype is medium-sized. This sequence may be a read error, since a much larger clone differs from it by one base. This rearrangement joins TRBV7-2 to TRBJ2-1, with D unclear. Germline CDR1 and CDR2: SGHTA and FQGNSA. This CDR3 spans 14 amino acids. Trimming cost V 1 base and J 10 bases, with 14 bases left between them. The CDR3 sequence is CASSLEGRRYEQFF. Here the CDR3 DNA reads TGTGCCAGCAGCTTAGAGGGTAGGAGATACGAGCAGTTCTTC.

By share, this clonotype counts as medium-sized. The genes are TRBV10-1 and TRBJ2-2; 9 bases match TRBD2. J lost 3 bases, V lost 2 bases, and 1 base had no gene match. There are 15 residues in the CDR3. Germline CDR1 and CDR2: WNHNN and SYGVQD (reference sequence). The CDR3, as DNA: TGCGCCAGCAGTGAGGGCGGGAGGGACACCGGGGAGCTGTTTTTT. It encodes CASSEGGRDTGELFF.

This clonotype was seen a handful of times. The chain couples TRBV7-6 to TRBJ1-2; D is undetermined. V was pared by 5 bases and J by 1 base, with 8 bases between. Germline V lookup: CDR1 SGHVS, CDR2 FNYEAQ. The CDR3 is 13 residues long. The CDR3 loop reads CASSPDVNYGYTF. The CDR3 DNA follows: TGTGCCAGCAGCCCGGACGTTAACTATGGCTACACCTTC.

The chain has TRBV28 and TRBJ1-1, with D unresolved. The J call is doubtful: the DNA matches TRBJ2-1 better. This CDR3 region has 11 residues. CDR1 MDHEN and CDR2 SYDVKM come from the germline V gene. The DNA for the CDR3 is TGTGCCAGCAGTTTGGGTCGTGAGCAGTTCTTC. Protein product: CASSLGREQFF.

V gene TRBV7-1 combines with J gene TRBJ2-5; TRBD2 might be the D (6 bases). The J call may be incorrect, as the DNA end agrees better with TRBJ2-7. TRBV7-1 is recorded as an ORF, its role being uncertain. The CDR3 has 15 amino acids. The CDR3 bases are TGTGCCAGCAGCTACCTGGGCGGGAACTCCTACGAGCAGTACTTC. This codes for CASSYLGGNSYEQYF.

The chain is built from TRBV5-1 and TRBJ1-2; D perhaps matches TRBD1 (5 bases). V was shortened by 0 bases and J by 6 bases, with 12 bases between the two germline ends. Germline V gene data show CDR1 as SGHRS and CDR2 as YFSETQ. This CDR3 contains 14 residues. CDR3 in amino acids: CASSLAAGLNGYTF. The CDR3 nucleotides read TGCGCCAGCAGCTTGGCAGCAGGGCTAAATGGCTACACCTTC.

Note on this clonotype: Because it lacks the conserved phenylalanine or tryptophan at the end, this CDR3 is likely a read error. CDR3 in amino acids: CASSPGHGETQYL. The CDR3 nucleotides read TGTGCCAGCAGCCCAGGACACGGGGAGACCCAGTACTTG. This chain uses TRBV7-8 with TRBJ2-1, with a weak D call TRBD1 (5 bases). The J call may be wrong; the DNA end is better matched by TRBJ2-5. The V gene's germline CDR1 is SGHVS and CDR2 FQNEAQ. The CDR3 totals 13 residues.

The chain recombines TRBV7-9 with TRBJ2-1; tentatively, D is TRBD2 (7 bases). Per germline, CDR1 SEHNR and CDR2 FQNEAQ (reference sequence). The CDR3 sequence is 15 residues long. V lost 7 bases to trimming and J lost 1 base, with 14 bases between them. DNA of the CDR3: TGTGCCAGCATCCTGAAGGGGGGGTCCTACAATGAGCAGTTCTTC. Encoded protein: CASILKGGSYNEQFF.

A word on this clonotype: Germline and junction disagree at one end, which may indicate a read error. V gene TRBV7-2 combines with J gene TRBJ2-6; 8 nucleotides agree with TRBD2. The DNA end favors TRBJ2-7, so the J call may be wrong. The CDR3 is made up of 14 amino acids. CDR1 is SGHTA, CDR2 FQGNSA, per germline. CDR3 DNA: TGTGCCAGCAGCAACCGACTAGCGTCCTCCGAGCAGTACTTC. Residues: CASSNRLASSEQYF.

The chain recombines TRBV7-6 with TRBJ2-7, with 8 bases identical to TRBD2. The tail of the sequence fits TRBJ2-5 better, so the J call may be wrong. Germline CDR1 and CDR2: SGHVS and FNYEAQ. The CDR3 contains 14 residues. Written as DNA, the CDR3 is TGTGCCAGCAGCCCTCATAGCGGGGTGGAGACCCAGTACTTC. This sequence encodes CASSPHSGVETQYF.

The chain employs TRBV11-1 and TRBJ2-7; a weak D match, TRBD1 (5 bases). The J call is in doubt because the DNA end fits TRBJ2-1 better. The germline V gene encodes CDR1 SGHAT and CDR2 FQDESV (reference sequence). The CDR3 runs to 12 residues. CDR3 residues: CASSFYRNEQFF. DNA of the CDR3: TGTGCCAGCAGCTTCTACAGGAATGAGCAGTTCTTC.

The rearrangement joins TRBV12-3 or TRBV12-4 to TRBJ2-5; no firm D call. V shed 4 bases and J shed 11 bases, with 11 bases lying between them. CDR3 size: 11 residues. CDR3 loop: CASSSGRLQYF. The CDR3 coding sequence is TGTGCCAGCAGTTCGGGTCGGTTGCAGTACTTC.